The present entry profiles one T cell receptor (beta chain) with its context. Its antigen remains unknown. The record originates from a study of vaccination effects on CD4 cells after COVID-19. The CDR3 is made up of 19 amino acids. Sequencing in the ViraFEST assay came after antigen-specific CD4+ T cells had been expanded with viral peptide pools, which were used to stimulate PBMC. Once cultured for 10 days, the cells underwent separation to obtain CD4+ T cells. Participants were vaccinated with two doses of either the BNT162b2 or mRNA-1273 vaccine. TCRdb's table, derived via immunoSEQ multiplex PCR, lists solely in-frame clones and lacks some. The data contain over 80,000 clones, 60% to 80% of them singletons.

The rearrangement uses TRBV12-2 and TRBJ2-7; the tabulated D call, TRBD2, remains unverified against the DNA. TRBV12-2 is marked as a pseudogene. The starting material was CD4+ T cells from PBMCs cultured with HCoV-OC43 spike peptides, obtained after COVID-19 vaccination. Documented subset: HCoV-OC43 spike overlapping peptide pool stimulation. The sequence derives from a human donor who received a COVID-19 vaccine. CDR3 protein: CASRLALPYEGANPYEQYV. The CDR3 DNA is TGTGCAAGTCGCTTAGCGCTCCCTTACGAGGGAGCTAACCCATACGAGCAGTACGTC.